Included here is one TCR beta chain sequence, with context. The antigen is not known. The data belong to a study of cytomegalovirus exposure and HLA in healthy donors. General study points: Later analysis identified a missense DCLRE1C variant that was linked to TCR beta V- and J-gene trimming.

A multiplex PCR was run with 60 Vbeta primers and 13 Jbeta primers. The method was immunoSEQ multiplex PCR; TCRdb's version includes in-frame clones alone and lacks a portion of them. The sample lists under 120,000 clones, 79% occurring once. The CDR3 totals 14 residues. Trimming removed 0 bases at V and 3 bases at J, with 7 bases between. CDR1 is MNHNY, CDR2 SVGAGI, per germline (reference sequence). Sequencing input: PBMCs. The origin of this receptor is a woman aged 40-49 years in good health and CMV-seronegative. The rearrangement uses TRBV6-6 and TRBJ2-3; no firm D call. CDR3 in amino acids: CASSYSQSTDTQYF. CDR3 nucleotide sequence: TGTGCCAGCAGTTACTCCCAGTCAACAGATACGCAGTATTTT.